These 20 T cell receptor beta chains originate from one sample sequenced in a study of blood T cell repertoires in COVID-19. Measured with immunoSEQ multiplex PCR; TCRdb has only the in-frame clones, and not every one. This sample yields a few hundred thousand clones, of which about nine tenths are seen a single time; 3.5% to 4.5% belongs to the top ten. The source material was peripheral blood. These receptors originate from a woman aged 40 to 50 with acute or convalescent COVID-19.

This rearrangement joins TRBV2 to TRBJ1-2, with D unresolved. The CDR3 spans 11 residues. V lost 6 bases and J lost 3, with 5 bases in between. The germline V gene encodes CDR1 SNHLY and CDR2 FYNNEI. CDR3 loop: CASREDYGYTF. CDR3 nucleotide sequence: TGTGCCAGCAGGGAGGACTATGGCTACACCTTC.

The CDR3 loop is CASSIGVQSPLHF. Here the CDR3 DNA reads TGTGCCAGTAGTATAGGTGTTCAGTCACCCCTCCACTTT. The V gene is TRBV19, the J gene TRBJ1-6; D gene uncertain. The CDR3 totals 13 residues. The V end lost 1 base, the J end lost 10 bases, and 8 bases lay between the germline ends. Germline values: CDR1 LNHDA, CDR2 SQIVND (reference sequence).

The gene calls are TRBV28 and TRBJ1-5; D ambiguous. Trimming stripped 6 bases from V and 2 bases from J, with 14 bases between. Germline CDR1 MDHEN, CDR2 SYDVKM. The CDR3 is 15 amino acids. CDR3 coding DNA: TGTGCCAGCAGAGACTCGGGTCTTGGCAATCAGCCCCAGCATTTT. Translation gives CASRDSGLGNQPQHF. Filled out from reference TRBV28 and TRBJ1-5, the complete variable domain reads DVKVTQSSRYLVKRTGEKVFLECVQDMDHENMFWYRQDPGLGLRLIYFSYDVKMKEKGDIPEGYSVSREKKERFSLILESASTNQTSMYLCASRDSGLGNQPQHFGDGTRLSIL.

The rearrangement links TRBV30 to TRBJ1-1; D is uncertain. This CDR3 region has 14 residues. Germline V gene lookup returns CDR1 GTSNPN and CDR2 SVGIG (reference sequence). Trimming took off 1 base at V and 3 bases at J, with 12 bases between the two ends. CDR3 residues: CAWSGGVVDTEAFF. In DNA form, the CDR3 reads TGTGCCTGGAGTGGCGGGGTCGTAGACACTGAAGCTTTCTTT.

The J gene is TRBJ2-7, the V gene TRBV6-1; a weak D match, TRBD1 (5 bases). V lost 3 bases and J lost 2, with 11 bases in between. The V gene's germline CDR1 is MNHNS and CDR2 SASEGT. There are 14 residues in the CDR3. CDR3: CASSDRQGPYEQYV. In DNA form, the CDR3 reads TGTGCCAGCAGTGATCGGCAGGGCCCCTACGAGCAGTACGTC.

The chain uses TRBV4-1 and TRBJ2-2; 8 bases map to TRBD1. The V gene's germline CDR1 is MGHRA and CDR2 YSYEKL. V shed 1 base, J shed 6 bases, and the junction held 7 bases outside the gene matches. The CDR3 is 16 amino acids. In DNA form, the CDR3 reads TGCGCCAGCAGCCAAGCCGACAGGGGTTACGCCGGGGAGCTGTTTTTT. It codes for CASSQADRGYAGELFF.

The CDR3 DNA reads TGCGCCAGCAGCCAAGAACAGGGGTATAGCAATCAGCCCCAGCATTTT. This translates into CASSQEQGYSNQPQHF. The V call is TRBV4-1, the J call TRBJ1-5, with 7 bases aligning to TRBD1. Germline assignment: CDR1 MGHRA and CDR2 YSYEKL. The V gene end was trimmed by 0 bases and the J gene end by 0 bases; junction bases not matched to a gene: 2. The CDR3 totals 16 residues.

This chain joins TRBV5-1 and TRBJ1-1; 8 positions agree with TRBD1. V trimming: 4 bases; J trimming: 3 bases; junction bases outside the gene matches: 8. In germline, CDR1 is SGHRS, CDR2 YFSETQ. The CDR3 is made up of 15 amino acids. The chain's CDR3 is CASSDGQGKDTEAFF. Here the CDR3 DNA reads TGCGCCAGCAGCGACGGACAGGGTAAGGACACTGAAGCTTTCTTT. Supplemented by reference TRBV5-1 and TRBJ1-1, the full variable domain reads KAGVTQTPRYLIKTRGQQVTLSCSPISGHRSVSWYQQTPGQGLQFLFEYFSETQRNKGNFPGRFSGRQFSNSRSEMNVSTLELGDSALYLCASSDGQGKDTEAFFGQGTRLTVV.

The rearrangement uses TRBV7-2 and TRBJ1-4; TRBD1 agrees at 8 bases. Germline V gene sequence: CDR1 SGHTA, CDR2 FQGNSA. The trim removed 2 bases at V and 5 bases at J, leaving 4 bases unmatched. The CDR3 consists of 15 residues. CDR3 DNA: TGTGCCAGCAGCTTACAGGGGGCCGTGAATGAAAAACTGTTTTTT. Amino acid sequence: CASSLQGAVNEKLFF.

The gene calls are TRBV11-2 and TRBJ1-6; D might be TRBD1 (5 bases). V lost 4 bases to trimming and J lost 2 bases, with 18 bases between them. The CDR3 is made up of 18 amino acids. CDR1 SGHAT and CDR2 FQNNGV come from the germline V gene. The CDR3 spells CASSSTYWGATYNSPLHF. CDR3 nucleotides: TGTGCCAGCAGCTCGACATATTGGGGCGCGACCTATAATTCACCCCTCCACTTT.

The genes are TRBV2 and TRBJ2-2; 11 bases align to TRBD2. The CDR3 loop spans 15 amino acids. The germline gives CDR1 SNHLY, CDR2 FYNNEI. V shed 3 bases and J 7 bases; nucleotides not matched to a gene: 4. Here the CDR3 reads CASSDSGGAFGELFF. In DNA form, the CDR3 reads TGTGCCAGCAGTGATAGCGGGGGGGCTTTCGGGGAGCTGTTTTTT.

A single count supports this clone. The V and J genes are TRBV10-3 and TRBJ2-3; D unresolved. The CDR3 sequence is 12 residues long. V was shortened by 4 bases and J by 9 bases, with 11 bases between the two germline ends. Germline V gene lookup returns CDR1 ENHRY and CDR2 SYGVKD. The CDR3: CAISGDEETQYF. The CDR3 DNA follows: TGTGCCATCAGTGGAGACGAGGAGACGCAGTATTTT.

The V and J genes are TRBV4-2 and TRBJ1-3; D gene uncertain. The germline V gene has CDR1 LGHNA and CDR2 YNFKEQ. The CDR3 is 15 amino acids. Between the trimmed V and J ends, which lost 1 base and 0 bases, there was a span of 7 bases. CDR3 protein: CASSQVSLSGNTIYF. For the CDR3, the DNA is TGTGCCAGCAGCCAAGTATCACTCTCTGGAAACACCATATATTTT.

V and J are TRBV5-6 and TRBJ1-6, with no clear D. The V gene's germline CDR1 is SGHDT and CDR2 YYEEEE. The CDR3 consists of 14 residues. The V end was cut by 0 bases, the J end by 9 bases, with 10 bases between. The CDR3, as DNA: TGTGCCAGCAGCTTGGAACAGCTCGGTTCACCCCTCCACTTT. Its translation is CASSLEQLGSPLHF.

The CDR3 loop is CASSLRVEYGYTF. The CDR3 DNA reads TGTGCCAGCAGTCTCAGGGTTGAGTATGGCTACACCTTC. J is TRBJ1-2 and V is TRBV7-9, with a tentative D call TRBD1 (5 bases). This CDR3 region has 13 residues. Germline V gene lookup returns CDR1 SEHNR and CDR2 FQNEAQ (reference sequence). V lost 6 bases and J 5 bases, leaving 13 bases between the germline ends. The complete variable domain, with remaining parts taken from reference TRBV7-9 and TRBJ1-2, reads DTGVSQNPRHKITKRGQNVTFRCDPISEHNRLYWYRQTLGQGPEFLTYFQNEAQLEKSRLLSDRFSAERPKGSFSTLEIQRTEQGDSAMYLCASSLRVEYGYTFGSGTRLTVV.

CDR3 sequence reads: CASSENTGRAPKLFF. The CDR3 DNA is TGTGCCAGCAGTGAAAATACAGGGCGGGCCCCAAAACTGTTTTTT. The genes are TRBV6-1 and TRBJ1-4; D might be TRBD1 (6 bases). Germline V gene lookup returns CDR1 MNHNS and CDR2 SASEGT. This CDR3 region has 15 residues. The V end lost 2 bases, the J end lost 10 bases, and 17 bases lay between the germline ends.

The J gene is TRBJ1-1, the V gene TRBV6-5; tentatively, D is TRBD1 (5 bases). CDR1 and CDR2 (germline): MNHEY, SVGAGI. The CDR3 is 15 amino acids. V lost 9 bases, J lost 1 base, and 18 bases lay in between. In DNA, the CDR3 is TGTGCCAGTTCCACTCAACAGGCTCGGAACACTGAAGCTTTCTTT. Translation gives CASSTQQARNTEAFF.

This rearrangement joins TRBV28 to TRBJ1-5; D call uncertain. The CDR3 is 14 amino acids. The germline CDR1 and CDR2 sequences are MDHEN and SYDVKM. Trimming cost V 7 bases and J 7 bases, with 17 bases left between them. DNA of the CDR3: TGTGCCAGCACCAACGGAGGAAGTCAACAGCCCCAGCATTTT. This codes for CASTNGGSQQPQHF.

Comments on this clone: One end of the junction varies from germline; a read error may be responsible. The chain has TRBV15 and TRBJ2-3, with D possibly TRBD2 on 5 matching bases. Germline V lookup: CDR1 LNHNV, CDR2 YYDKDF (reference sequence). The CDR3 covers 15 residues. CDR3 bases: TGTGCCACCAGCAGAGATTCGGGGAGCATAGATACGCAGTATTTT. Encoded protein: CATSRDSGSIDTQYF.

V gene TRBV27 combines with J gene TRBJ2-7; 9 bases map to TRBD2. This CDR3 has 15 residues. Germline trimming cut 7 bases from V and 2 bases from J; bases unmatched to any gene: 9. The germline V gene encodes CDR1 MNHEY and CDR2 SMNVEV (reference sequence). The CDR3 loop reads CASNGGGGAPYEQYV. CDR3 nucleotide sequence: TGTGCCAGCAACGGGGGCGGGGGGGCCCCCTACGAGCAGTACGTC.